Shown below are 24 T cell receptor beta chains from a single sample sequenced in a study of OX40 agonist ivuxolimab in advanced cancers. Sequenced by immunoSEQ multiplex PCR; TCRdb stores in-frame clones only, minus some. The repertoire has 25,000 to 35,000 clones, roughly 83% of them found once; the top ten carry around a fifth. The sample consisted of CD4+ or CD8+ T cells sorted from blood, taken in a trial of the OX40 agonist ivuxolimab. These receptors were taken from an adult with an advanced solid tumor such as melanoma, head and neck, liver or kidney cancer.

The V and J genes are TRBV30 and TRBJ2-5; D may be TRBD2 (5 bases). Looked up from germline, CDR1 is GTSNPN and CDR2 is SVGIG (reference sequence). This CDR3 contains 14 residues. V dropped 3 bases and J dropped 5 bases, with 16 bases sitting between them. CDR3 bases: TGTGCCTGGAGCACTGGACTGGGCGGGGAGACCCAGTACTTC. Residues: CAWSTGLGGETQYF.

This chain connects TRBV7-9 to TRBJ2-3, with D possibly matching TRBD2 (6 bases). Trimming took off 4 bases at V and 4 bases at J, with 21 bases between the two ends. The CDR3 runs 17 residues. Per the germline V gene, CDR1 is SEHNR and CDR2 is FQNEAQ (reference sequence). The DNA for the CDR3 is TGTGCCAGCAGCTCCGGACTTTCGGGAGAGATGGCAGATACGCAGTATTTT. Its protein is CASSSGLSGEMADTQYF.

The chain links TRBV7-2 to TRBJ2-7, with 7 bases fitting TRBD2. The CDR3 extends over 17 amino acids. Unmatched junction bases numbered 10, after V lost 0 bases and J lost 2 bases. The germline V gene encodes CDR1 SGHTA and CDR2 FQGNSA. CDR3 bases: TGTGCCAGCAGCTTAGCAGGTTGGGGGAGGGGAACCTACGAGCAGTACTTC. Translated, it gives CASSLAGWGRGTYEQYF.

The DNA of the CDR3 is TGTGCCAGCAGGAAAGGGGACTCGGAATCTGGAGATACGCAGTATTTT. It yields the protein CASRKGDSESGDTQYF. This chain connects TRBV9 to TRBJ2-3; D perhaps matches TRBD2 (6 bases). This CDR3 is 16 amino acids long. CDR1 SGDLS and CDR2 YYNGEE come from the germline V gene. The V and J ends lost 5 bases and 5 bases respectively, with 21 bases between them.

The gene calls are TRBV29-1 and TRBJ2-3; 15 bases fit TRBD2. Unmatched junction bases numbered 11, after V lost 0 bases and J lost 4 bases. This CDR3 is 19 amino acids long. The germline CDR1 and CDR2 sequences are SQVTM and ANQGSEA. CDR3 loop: CSVEDWGLAGGPGADTQYF. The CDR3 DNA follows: TGCAGCGTTGAAGATTGGGGACTAGCGGGAGGCCCGGGGGCAGATACGCAGTATTTT.

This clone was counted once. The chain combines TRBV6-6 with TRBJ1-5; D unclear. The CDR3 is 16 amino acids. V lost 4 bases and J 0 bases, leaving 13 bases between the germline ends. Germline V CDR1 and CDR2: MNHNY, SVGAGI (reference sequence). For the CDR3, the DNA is TGTGCCAGCAGTTCCCTCCGGGCCATTAGCAATCAGCCCCAGCATTTT. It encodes CASSSLRAISNQPQHF.

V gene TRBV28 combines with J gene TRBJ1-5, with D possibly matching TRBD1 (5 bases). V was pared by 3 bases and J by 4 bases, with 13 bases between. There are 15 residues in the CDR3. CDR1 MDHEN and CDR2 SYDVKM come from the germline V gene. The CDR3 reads CASSLRGLGNQPQHF. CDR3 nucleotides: TGTGCCAGCAGTTTGCGGGGCTTAGGGAATCAGCCCCAGCATTTT.

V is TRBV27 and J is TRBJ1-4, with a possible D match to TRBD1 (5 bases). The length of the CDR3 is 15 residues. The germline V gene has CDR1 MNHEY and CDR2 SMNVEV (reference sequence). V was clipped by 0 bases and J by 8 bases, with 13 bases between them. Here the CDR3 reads CASSLSWQGEEKLFF. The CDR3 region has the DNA TGTGCCAGCAGTTTATCGTGGCAGGGAGAGGAAAAACTGTTTTTT.

The CDR3 DNA reads as TGTGCCAGCAGCGTAGGGGGGGTGGATGGCTACACCTTC. This gives the protein CASSVGGVDGYTF. The genes are TRBV9 and TRBJ1-2, with a possible D match to TRBD1 (5 bases). Looked up from germline, CDR1 is SGDLS and CDR2 is YYNGEE. Trimming pared 0 bases from V and 6 bases from J, leaving 9 bases between. This CDR3 has 13 residues.

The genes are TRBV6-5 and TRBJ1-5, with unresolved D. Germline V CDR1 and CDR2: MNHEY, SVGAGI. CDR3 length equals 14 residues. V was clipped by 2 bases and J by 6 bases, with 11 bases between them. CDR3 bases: TGTGCCAGCAGTTACCACGTCGTTGGTCAGCCCCAGCATTTT. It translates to CASSYHVVGQPQHF.

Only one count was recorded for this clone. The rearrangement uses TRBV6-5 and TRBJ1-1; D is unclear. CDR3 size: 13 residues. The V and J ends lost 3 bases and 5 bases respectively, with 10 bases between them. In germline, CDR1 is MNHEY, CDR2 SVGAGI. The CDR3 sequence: CASSYIGSTEAFF. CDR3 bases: TGTGCCAGCAGTTATATAGGGTCAACTGAAGCTTTCTTT.

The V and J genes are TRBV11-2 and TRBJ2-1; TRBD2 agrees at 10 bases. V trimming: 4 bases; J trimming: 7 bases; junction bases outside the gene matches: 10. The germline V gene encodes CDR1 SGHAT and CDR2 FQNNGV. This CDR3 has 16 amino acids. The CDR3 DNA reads TGTGCCAGCAGCTCTAGCGGGAGTTTAGGTCGAAATGAGCAGTTCTTC. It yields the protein CASSSSGSLGRNEQFF.

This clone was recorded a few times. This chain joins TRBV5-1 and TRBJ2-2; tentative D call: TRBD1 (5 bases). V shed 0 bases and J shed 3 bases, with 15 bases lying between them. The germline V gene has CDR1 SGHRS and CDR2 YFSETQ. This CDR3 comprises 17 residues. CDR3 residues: CASSLADQGWDTGELFF. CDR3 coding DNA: TGCGCCAGCAGCTTGGCCGACCAGGGTTGGGACACCGGGGAGCTGTTTTTT.

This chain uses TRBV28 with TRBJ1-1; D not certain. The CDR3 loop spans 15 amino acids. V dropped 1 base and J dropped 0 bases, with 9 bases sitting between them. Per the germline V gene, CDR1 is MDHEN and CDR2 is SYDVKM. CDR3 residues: CASSLYQSMNTEAFF. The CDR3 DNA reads TGTGCCAGCAGTTTATATCAGAGCATGAACACTGAAGCTTTCTTT.

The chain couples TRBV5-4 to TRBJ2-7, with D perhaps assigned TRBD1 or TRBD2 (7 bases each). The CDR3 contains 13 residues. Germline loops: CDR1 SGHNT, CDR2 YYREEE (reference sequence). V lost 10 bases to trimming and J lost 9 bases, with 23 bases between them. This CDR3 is CAGRDSSRGGQYF. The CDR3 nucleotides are TGTGCCGGACGGGACAGCTCGAGGGGGGGGCAGTACTTC.

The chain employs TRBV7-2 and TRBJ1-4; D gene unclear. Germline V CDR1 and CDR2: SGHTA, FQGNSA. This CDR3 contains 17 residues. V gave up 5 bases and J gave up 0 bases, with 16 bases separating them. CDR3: CASSPWPAGSTNEKLFF. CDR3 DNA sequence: TGTGCCAGCAGCCCGTGGCCAGCCGGATCAACTAATGAAAAACTGTTTTTT.

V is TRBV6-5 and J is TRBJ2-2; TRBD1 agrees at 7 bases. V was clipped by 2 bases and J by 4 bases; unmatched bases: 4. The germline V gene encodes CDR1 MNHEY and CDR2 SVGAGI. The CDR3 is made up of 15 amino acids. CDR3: CASSYRDRITGELFF. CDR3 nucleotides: TGTGCCAGCAGTTACCGGGACAGAATCACCGGGGAGCTGTTTTTT.

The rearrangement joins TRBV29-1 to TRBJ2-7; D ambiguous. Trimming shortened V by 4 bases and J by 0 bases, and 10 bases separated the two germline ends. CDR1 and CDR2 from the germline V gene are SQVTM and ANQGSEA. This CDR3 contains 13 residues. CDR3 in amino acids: CSVALTSSYEQYF. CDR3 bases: TGCAGCGTTGCACTGACAAGCTCCTACGAGCAGTACTTC.

CDR3 sequence: CASSAKGAGWEQFF. The CDR3 bases are TGTGCCAGCAGCGCCAAAGGGGCGGGGTGGGAGCAGTTCTTC. The chain carries TRBV5-8 and TRBJ2-1; TRBD2 might be the D (6 bases). CDR3 length: 14 residues. Germline-derived CDR1 and CDR2 are SGHTS and YDEGEE. V was trimmed by 4 bases and J by 10 bases, leaving 18 bases between them.

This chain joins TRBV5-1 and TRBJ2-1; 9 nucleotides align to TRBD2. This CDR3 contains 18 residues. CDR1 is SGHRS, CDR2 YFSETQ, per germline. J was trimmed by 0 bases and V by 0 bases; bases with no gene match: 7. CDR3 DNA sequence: TGCGCCAGCAGCTTGGGGACTAGCGTCCCTAGCTCCTACAATGAGCAGTTCTTC. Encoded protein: CASSLGTSVPSSYNEQFF. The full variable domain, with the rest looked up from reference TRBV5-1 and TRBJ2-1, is KAGVTQTPRYLIKTRGQQVTLSCSPISGHRSVSWYQQTPGQGLQFLFEYFSETQRNKGNFPGRFSGRQFSNSRSEMNVSTLELGDSALYLCASSLGTSVPSSYNEQFFGPGTRLTVL.

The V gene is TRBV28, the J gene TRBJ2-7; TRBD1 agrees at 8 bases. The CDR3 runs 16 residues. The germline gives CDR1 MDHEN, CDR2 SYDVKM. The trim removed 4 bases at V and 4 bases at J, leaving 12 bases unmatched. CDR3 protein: CASSSKIEGQVYEQYF. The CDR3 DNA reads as TGTGCCAGCAGTTCAAAAATTGAGGGACAGGTGTACGAGCAGTACTTC.

In DNA, the CDR3 is TGTGCCAGCAGCTCGAACGGACGTTCCTCTGGGGCCAACGTCCTGACTTTC. Protein sequence: CASSSNGRSSGANVLTF. This sequence joins TRBV5-4 and TRBJ2-6; D unclear. Germline V gene data show CDR1 as SGHNT and CDR2 as YYREEE (reference sequence). Trimming took 3 bases from V and 0 from J, leaving 13 bases between them. The CDR3 consists of 17 residues.

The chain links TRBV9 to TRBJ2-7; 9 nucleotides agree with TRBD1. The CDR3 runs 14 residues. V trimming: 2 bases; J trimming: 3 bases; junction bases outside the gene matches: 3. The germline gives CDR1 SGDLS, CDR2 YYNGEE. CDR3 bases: TGTGCCAGCAGCGTTGGACAGGGGAACTACGAGCAGTACTTC. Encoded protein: CASSVGQGNYEQYF.

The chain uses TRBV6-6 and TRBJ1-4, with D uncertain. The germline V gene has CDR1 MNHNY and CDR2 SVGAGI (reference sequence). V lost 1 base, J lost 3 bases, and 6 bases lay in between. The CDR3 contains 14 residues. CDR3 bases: TGTGCCAGCAGTTACTACGGGCCTAATGAAAAACTGTTTTTT. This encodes CASSYYGPNEKLFF.